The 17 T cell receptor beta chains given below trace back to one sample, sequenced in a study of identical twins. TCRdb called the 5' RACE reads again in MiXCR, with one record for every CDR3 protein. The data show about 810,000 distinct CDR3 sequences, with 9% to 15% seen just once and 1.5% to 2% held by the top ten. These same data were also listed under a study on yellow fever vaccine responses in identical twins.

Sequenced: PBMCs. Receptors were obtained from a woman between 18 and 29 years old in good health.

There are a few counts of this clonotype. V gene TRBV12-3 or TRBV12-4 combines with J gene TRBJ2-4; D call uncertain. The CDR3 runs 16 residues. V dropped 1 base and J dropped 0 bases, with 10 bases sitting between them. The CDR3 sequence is CASSLELVLAKNIQYF. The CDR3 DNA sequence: TGTGCCAGCAGTTTAGAGCTAGTACTAGCCAAAAACATTCAGTACTTC.

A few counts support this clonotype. The CDR3 nucleotides are TGTGCCAGCAGCTTAAGACGGAAAGGCTACGAGCAGTACGTC. Protein product: CASSLRRKGYEQYV. The rearrangement uses TRBV7-2 and TRBJ2-7; the D is unclear. The ends were cut back, 2 bases at V and 3 bases at J, with 11 bases in the middle. This CDR3 region has 14 residues. Per the germline V gene, CDR1 is SGHTA and CDR2 is FQGNSA.

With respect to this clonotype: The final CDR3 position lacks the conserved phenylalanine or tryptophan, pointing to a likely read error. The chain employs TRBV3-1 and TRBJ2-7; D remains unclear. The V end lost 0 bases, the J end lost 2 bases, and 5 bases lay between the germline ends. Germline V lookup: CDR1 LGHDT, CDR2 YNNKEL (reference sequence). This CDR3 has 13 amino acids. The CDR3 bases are TGTGCCAGCAGCCAAGAGGTCCCCTACGAGCAGTACCTC. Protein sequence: CASSQEVPYEQYL.

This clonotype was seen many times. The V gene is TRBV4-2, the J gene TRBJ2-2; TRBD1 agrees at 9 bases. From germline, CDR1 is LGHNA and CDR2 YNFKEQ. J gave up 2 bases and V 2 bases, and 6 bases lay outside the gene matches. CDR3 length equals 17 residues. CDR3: CASSQKPGQGNTGELFF. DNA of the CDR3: TGTGCCAGCAGCCAAAAACCGGGACAGGGAAACACCGGGGAGCTGTTTTTT.

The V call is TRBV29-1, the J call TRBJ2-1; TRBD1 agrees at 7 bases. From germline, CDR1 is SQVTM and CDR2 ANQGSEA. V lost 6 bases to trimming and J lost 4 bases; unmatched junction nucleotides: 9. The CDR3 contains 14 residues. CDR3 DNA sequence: TGCAGCGTCCGCAGGGGGTTGCAGTACAATGAGCAGTTCTTC. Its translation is CSVRRGLQYNEQFF.

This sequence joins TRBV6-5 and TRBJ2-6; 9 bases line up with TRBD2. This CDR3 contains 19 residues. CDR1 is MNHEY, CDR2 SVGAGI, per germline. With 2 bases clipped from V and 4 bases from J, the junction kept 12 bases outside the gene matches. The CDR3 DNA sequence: TGTGCCAGCAGTTACCTCGCTAGCGGGATACCGGGGGGGGCCAACGTCCTGACTTTC. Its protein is CASSYLASGIPGGANVLTF.

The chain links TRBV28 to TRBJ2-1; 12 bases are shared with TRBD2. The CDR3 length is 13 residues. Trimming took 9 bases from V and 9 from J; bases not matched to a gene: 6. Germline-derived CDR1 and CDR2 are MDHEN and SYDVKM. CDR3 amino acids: CASLTSGRREQFF. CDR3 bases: TGTGCCAGTTTGACTAGCGGGAGACGTGAGCAGTTCTTC.

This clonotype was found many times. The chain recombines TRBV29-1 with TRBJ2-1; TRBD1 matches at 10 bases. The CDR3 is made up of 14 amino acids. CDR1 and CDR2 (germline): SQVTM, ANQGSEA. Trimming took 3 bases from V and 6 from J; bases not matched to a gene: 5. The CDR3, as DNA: TGCAGCGTTGAGGTGGGACAGGGGTTCAATGAGCAGTTCTTC. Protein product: CSVEVGQGFNEQFF.

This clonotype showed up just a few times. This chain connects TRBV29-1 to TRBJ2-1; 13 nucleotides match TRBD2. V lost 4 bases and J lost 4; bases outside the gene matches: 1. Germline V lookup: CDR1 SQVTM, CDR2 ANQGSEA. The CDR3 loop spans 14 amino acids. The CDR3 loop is CSVGTSGGYNEQFF. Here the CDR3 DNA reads TGCAGCGTTGGGACTAGCGGGGGATACAATGAGCAGTTCTTC.

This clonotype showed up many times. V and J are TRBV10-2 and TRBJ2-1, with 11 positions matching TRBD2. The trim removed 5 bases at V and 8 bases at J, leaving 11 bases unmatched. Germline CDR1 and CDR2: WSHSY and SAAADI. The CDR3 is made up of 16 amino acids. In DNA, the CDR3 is TGCGCCAGCAGTCAAGACTTAGCGGGGGGGGTTGATGAGCAGTTCTTC. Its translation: CASSQDLAGGVDEQFF.

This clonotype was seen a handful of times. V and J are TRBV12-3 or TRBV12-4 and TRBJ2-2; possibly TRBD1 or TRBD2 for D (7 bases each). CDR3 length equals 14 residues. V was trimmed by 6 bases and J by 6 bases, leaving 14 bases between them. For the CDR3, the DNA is TGTGCCAGCAGGGGAGGGGGCGCGCCCGGGGAGCTGTTTTTT. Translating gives CASRGGGAPGELFF.

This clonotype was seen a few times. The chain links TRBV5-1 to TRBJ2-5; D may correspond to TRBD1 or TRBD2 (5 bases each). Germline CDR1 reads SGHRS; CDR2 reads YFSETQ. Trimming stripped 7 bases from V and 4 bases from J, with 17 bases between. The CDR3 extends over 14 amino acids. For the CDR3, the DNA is TGCGCCAGCTACCGGACGGGGCAAGGAGAGACCCAGTACTTC. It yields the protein CASYRTGQGETQYF.

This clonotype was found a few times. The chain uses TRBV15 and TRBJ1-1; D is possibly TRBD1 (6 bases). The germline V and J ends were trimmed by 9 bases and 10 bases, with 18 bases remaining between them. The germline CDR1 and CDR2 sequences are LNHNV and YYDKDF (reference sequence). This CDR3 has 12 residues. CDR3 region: CATKEGGSGAFF. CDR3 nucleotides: TGTGCCACGAAAGAGGGGGGGTCGGGAGCTTTCTTT. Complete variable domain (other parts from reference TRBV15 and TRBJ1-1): DAMVIQNPRYQVTQFGKPVTLSCSQTLNHNVMYWYQQKSSQAPKLLFHYYDKDFNNEADTPDNFQSRRPNTSFCFLDIRSPGLGDTAMYLCATKEGGSGAFFGQGTRLTVV.

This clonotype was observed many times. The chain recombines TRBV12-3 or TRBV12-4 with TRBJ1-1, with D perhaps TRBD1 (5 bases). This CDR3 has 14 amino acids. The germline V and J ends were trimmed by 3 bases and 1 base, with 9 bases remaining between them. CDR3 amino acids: CASSLGRANTEAFF. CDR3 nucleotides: TGTGCCAGCAGTTTGGGCAGGGCGAACACTGAAGCTTTCTTT.

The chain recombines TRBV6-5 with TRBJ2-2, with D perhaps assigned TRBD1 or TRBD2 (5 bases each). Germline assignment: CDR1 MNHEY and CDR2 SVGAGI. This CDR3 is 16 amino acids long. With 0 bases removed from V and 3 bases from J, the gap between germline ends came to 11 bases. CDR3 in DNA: TGTGCCAGCAGTTACTCGGGGGTGACGGACACCGGGGAGCTGTTTTTT. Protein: CASSYSGVTDTGELFF.

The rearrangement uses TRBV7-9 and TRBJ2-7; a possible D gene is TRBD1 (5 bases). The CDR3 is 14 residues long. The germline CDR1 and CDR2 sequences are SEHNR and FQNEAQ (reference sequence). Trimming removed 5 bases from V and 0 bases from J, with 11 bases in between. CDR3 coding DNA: TGTGCCAGCAGCCCTCAGGGTGCCTCCTACGAGCAGTACGTC. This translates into CASSPQGASYEQYV.

The CDR3: CATSPGSSYEQYF. CDR3 bases: TGCGCCACCTCCCCAGGGAGCTCCTACGAGCAGTACTTC. This rearrangement joins TRBV5-1 to TRBJ2-7; D is perhaps TRBD1 or TRBD2 (5 bases each). Germline lookup yields CDR1 SGHRS and CDR2 YFSETQ. The CDR3 totals 13 residues. The V end lost 9 bases, the J end lost 0 bases, and 13 bases lay between the germline ends. Combining the CDR3 with reference TRBV5-1 and TRBJ2-7 gives the whole variable domain KAGVTQTPRYLIKTRGQQVTLSCSPISGHRSVSWYQQTPGQGLQFLFEYFSETQRNKGNFPGRFSGRQFSNSRSEMNVSTLELGDSALYLCATSPGSSYEQYFGPGTRLTVT.